This passage covers 23 T cell receptor beta chains from one sample sequenced in a study of cytomegalovirus exposure and HLA in healthy donors. Profiled with immunoSEQ multiplex PCR; TCRdb holds only in-frame clones, not every one. The data show roughly 130,000 clones, almost 90% seen once. What was sequenced was PBMCs. Every receptor here comes from a man in his thirties or forties in good health and CMV-seronegative.

J is TRBJ2-1 and V is TRBV9; the match to TRBD2 covers 14 bases. V lost 6 bases to trimming and J lost 7 bases; unmatched junction nucleotides: 3. This CDR3 contains 14 residues. CDR1 and CDR2 (germline): SGDLS, YYNGEE. This chain's CDR3 is CASKGTSGRNEQFF. For the CDR3, the DNA is TGTGCCAGCAAGGGGACTAGCGGGAGAAATGAGCAGTTCTTC. Drawing the rest from reference TRBV9 and TRBJ2-1, the complete variable domain is DSGVTQTPKHLITATGQRVTLRCSPRSGDLSVYWYQQSLDQGLQFLIQYYNGEERAKGNILERFSAQQFPDLHSELNLSSLELGDSALYFCASKGTSGRNEQFFGPGTRLTVL.

The V call is TRBV6-5, the J call TRBJ2-6; TRBD2 aligns across 7 bases. The V and J ends lost 5 bases and 0 bases, in that order; junction bases with no gene match: 1. Germline V gene data show CDR1 as MNHEY and CDR2 as SVGAGI. This CDR3 region has 15 residues. DNA for the CDR3: TGTGCCAGCAGTCCGGGAGGCTCTGGGGCCAACGTCCTGACTTTC. Its protein product is CASSPGGSGANVLTF.

The chain links TRBV11-3 to TRBJ2-1; D remains unclear. Germline lookup yields CDR1 SGHNT and CDR2 YENEEA. CDR3 length: 13 residues. V shed 5 bases and J shed 3 bases, with 8 bases lying between them. CDR3 bases: TGTGCCAGCAGCATCAATCACTACAATGAGCAGTTCTTC. Its translation is CASSINHYNEQFF.

V and J are TRBV27 and TRBJ2-1; 7 nucleotides line up with TRBD1. The CDR3 loop spans 13 amino acids. V lost 4 bases, J lost 12 bases, and 9 bases stayed unmatched. Germline values: CDR1 MNHEY, CDR2 SMNVEV (reference sequence). DNA of the CDR3: TGTGCCAGCAGTTCGAGAAGGGGGCGCGGGCAGTTCTTC. This translates into CASSSRRGRGQFF.

This chain links TRBV7-9 with TRBJ2-7; maybe TRBD1 (6 bases). Germline CDR1 is SEHNR and CDR2 is FQNEAQ (reference sequence). Trimming cost V 4 bases and J 2 bases, with 18 bases left between them. The CDR3 is made up of 16 amino acids. The CDR3 region is CASSSLDSAYPYEQYF. The DNA for the CDR3 is TGTGCCAGCAGCTCCCTGGACAGTGCGTACCCCTACGAGCAGTACTTC.

This chain links TRBV27 with TRBJ2-3; D remains unclear. The V gene's germline CDR1 is MNHEY and CDR2 SMNVEV (reference sequence). The CDR3 contains 12 residues. The V end lost 5 bases, the J end lost 2 bases, and 5 bases lay between the germline ends. The CDR3: CASSSPTDTQYF. The CDR3 nucleotides read TGTGCCAGCAGTAGCCCCACAGATACGCAGTATTTT.

This chain links TRBV27 with TRBJ1-3; no clear D gene. The CDR3 consists of 15 residues. Germline assignment: CDR1 MNHEY and CDR2 SMNVEV (reference sequence). Deletions cut 6 bases from V and 4 bases from J, with 16 bases between. The CDR3 DNA sequence: TGTGCCAGCAGACCGGGGTTTTGGTCCGGAAACACCATATATTTT. Amino acid sequence: CASRPGFWSGNTIYF.

The chain is built from TRBV19 and TRBJ1-3, with D hard to call. Germline V gene sequence: CDR1 LNHDA, CDR2 SQIVND (reference sequence). The CDR3 has 14 residues. V was pared by 6 bases and J by 0 bases, with 9 bases between. The CDR3 nucleotides are TGTGCCAGTAGCCTTGAGAACTCTGGAAACACCATATATTTT. Translated: CASSLENSGNTIYF.

The chain couples TRBV30 to TRBJ1-4, with a weak D call TRBD1 (6 bases). Germline CDR1 is GTSNPN and CDR2 is SVGIG (reference sequence). With 0 bases removed from V and 8 bases from J, the gap between germline ends came to 7 bases. This CDR3 has 12 residues. CDR3 residues: CAWSVQGEKLFF. CDR3 nucleotides: TGTGCCTGGAGTGTGCAGGGGGAAAAACTGTTTTTT.

This chain links TRBV9 with TRBJ1-2; no firm D call. The V gene's germline CDR1 is SGDLS and CDR2 YYNGEE. V shed 0 bases and J shed 4 bases, with 4 bases lying between them. This CDR3 comprises 12 residues. CDR3 bases: TGTGCCAGCAGCGTAGACATCTATGGCTACACCTTC. Protein product: CASSVDIYGYTF.

Note on this clone: The sample holds other DNA sequences that translate to the same CDR3. The J gene is TRBJ2-7, the V gene TRBV9; D is unresolved. The CDR3 is made up of 13 amino acids. With 2 bases removed from V and 2 bases from J, the gap between germline ends came to 8 bases. CDR1 and CDR2 (germline): SGDLS, YYNGEE. The CDR3 region is CASSVGQTYEQYF. The DNA of the CDR3 is TGTGCCAGCAGCGTGGGCCAAACCTACGAGCAGTACTTC.

The rearrangement uses TRBV7-2 and TRBJ2-7; 9 nucleotides line up with TRBD2. The trim removed 3 bases at V and 0 bases at J, leaving 9 bases unmatched. This CDR3 contains 17 residues. Per the germline V gene, CDR1 is SGHTA and CDR2 is FQGNSA. CDR3 residues: CASSFLASGTHSYEQYF. CDR3 nucleotides: TGTGCCAGCAGCTTCTTGGCTAGCGGGACCCACTCCTACGAGCAGTACTTC. Full variable domain (rest looked up from reference TRBV7-2 and TRBJ2-7): GAGVSQSPSNKVTEKGKDVELRCDPISGHTALYWYRQSLGQGLEFLIYFQGNSAPDKSGLPSDRFSAERTGGSVSTLTIQRTQQEDSAVYLCASSFLASGTHSYEQYFGPGTRLTVT.

The V call is TRBV7-7, the J call TRBJ2-5; 11 bases match TRBD2. Germline values: CDR1 SSHAT, CDR2 FNYEAQ (reference sequence). V shed 3 bases and J 3 bases; nucleotides not matched to a gene: 3. The CDR3 covers 15 residues. The CDR3 here is CASSFSGLAEETQYF. The CDR3 nucleotides read TGTGCCAGCAGCTTTTCGGGACTAGCGGAAGAGACCCAGTACTTC.

The V and J genes are TRBV15 and TRBJ2-1; D possibly corresponds to TRBD2 (5 bases). CDR3 size: 16 residues. Germline lookup yields CDR1 LNHNV and CDR2 YYDKDF (reference sequence). Trimming stripped 3 bases from V and 2 bases from J, with 14 bases between. The CDR3 loop reads CATSSVEGPTYNEQFF. CDR3 bases: TGTGCCACCAGCAGCGTCGAGGGTCCGACCTACAATGAGCAGTTCTTC.

The rearrangement joins TRBV6-6 to TRBJ1-1; D may be TRBD1 (5 bases). Trimming removed 11 bases from V and 8 bases from J, with 15 bases in between. The germline V gene has CDR1 MNHNY and CDR2 SVGAGI (reference sequence). This CDR3 spans 11 amino acids. CDR3 DNA: TGTGCCGCGCACAGCGGGGGAGAAGCTTTCTTT. Amino acids: CAAHSGGEAFF.

The genes are TRBV7-9 and TRBJ2-5; 7 positions match TRBD2. The CDR3 is 14 amino acids. Germline assignment: CDR1 SEHNR and CDR2 FQNEAQ (reference sequence). Trimming removed 3 bases from V and 2 bases from J; junction bases left unmatched: 3. CDR3 region: CASSFNSGQETQYF. The CDR3 coding sequence is TGTGCCAGCAGCTTTAATAGCGGGCAAGAGACCCAGTACTTC.

The chain employs TRBV27 and TRBJ2-1; tentative D call: TRBD1 (5 bases). The CDR3 is made up of 15 amino acids. Germline-derived CDR1 and CDR2 are MNHEY and SMNVEV (reference sequence). Trimming removed 2 bases from V and 5 bases from J, with 13 bases in between. The CDR3 coding sequence is TGTGCCAGCAGTTTACTGGGGCCAGCGAACAATGAGCAGTTCTTC. Its translation: CASSLLGPANNEQFF.

The chain uses TRBV9 and TRBJ1-1; 7 bases align to TRBD1. V shed 3 bases, J shed 4 bases, and the junction held 6 bases outside the gene matches. From germline, CDR1 is SGDLS and CDR2 YYNGEE. The CDR3 extends over 14 amino acids. CDR3 loop: CASSGDRAVTEAFF. The DNA of the CDR3 is TGTGCCAGCAGCGGAGACAGGGCCGTCACTGAAGCTTTCTTT.

This clone showed up just once. The chain recombines TRBV5-1 with TRBJ1-2; 8 bases match TRBD1. The CDR3 runs to 15 residues. The V segment lost 1 base and the J segment 5 bases; nucleotides outside the gene matches: 7. In germline, CDR1 is SGHRS, CDR2 YFSETQ. CDR3 sequence (DNA): TGCGCCAGCAGCTTGCCGGGACAGGAACCTTATGGCTACACCTTC. Its protein is CASSLPGQEPYGYTF.

The chain is built from TRBV4-3 and TRBJ1-1; D remains unclear. V lost 1 base, J lost 3 bases, and 12 bases lay in between. The germline V gene encodes CDR1 LGHNA and CDR2 YSLEER. The length of the CDR3 is 15 residues. The chain's CDR3 is CASSQGREVYTEAFF. Written as DNA, the CDR3 is TGCGCCAGCAGCCAAGGAAGGGAGGTTTACACTGAAGCTTTCTTT.

V usage is TRBV27 and J usage is TRBJ2-5, with a possible D match to TRBD1 (6 bases). This CDR3 region has 12 residues. The germline V gene encodes CDR1 MNHEY and CDR2 SMNVEV (reference sequence). Trimming cost V 2 bases and J 5 bases, with 6 bases left between them. In nucleotides, the CDR3 is TGTGCCAGCAGTTTAACAGGGGAGACCCAGTACTTC. Its translation: CASSLTGETQYF.

V gene TRBV2 combines with J gene TRBJ1-1, with 7 bases aligning to TRBD1. V trimming: 5 bases; J trimming: 0 bases; junction bases outside the gene matches: 21. Germline V gene data show CDR1 as SNHLY and CDR2 as FYNNEI. The CDR3 contains 20 residues. CDR3 nucleotides: TGTGCCAGCAGTCCCCAATCGGCAGGGGGTAGTTATAAAATGAACACTGAAGCTTTCTTT. It yields the protein CASSPQSAGGSYKMNTEAFF.

V is TRBV19 and J is TRBJ1-5; unclear D gene. The V end was cut by 2 bases, the J end by 0 bases, with 8 bases between. This CDR3 has 15 amino acids. Germline assignment: CDR1 LNHDA and CDR2 SQIVND (reference sequence). The CDR3 loop is CASSIRSYSNQPQHF. The CDR3 region has the DNA TGTGCCAGTAGTATAAGAAGCTATAGCAATCAGCCCCAGCATTTT. The variable domain in full, with the rest retrieved from reference TRBV19 and TRBJ1-5, is DGGITQSPKYLFRKEGQNVTLSCEQNLNHDAMYWYRQDPGQGLRLIYYSQIVNDFQKGDIAEGYSVSREKKESFPLTVTSAQKNPTAFYLCASSIRSYSNQPQHFGDGTRLSIL.